A selection of T cell receptor beta chains follows, all from one sample in a study of T cells expressing NK-cell markers. TCRdb reprocessed the 5' RACE reads and stores each CDR3 protein as one record, lacking DNA. Here the sample table reports 300,000 or so distinct CDR3 sequences. Sequencing input: blood T cells: a sorted CD56 or NKG2C T cell subset, CD4+ or CD8+ T cells, or bulk PBMC T cells (not recorded which). These receptors originate from a woman aged 18 to 75 in good health. Both conserved end residues are part of each CDR3.

j_call v_call cdr3_aa
TRBJ1-6 TRBV5-1 CASSPGRDNSPLHF
TRBJ1-1 TRBV11-3 CASSEDGPNTEAFF
TRBJ2-5 TRBV5-1 CASSTPDRLGETQYF
TRBJ2-1 TRBV10-3 CAISEGREQFF
TRBJ1-2 TRBV7-2 CASSLHPRDYGYTF
TRBJ2-1 TRBV20-1 CSALGANEQFF
TRBJ2-2 TRBV29-1 CSPTDRGRPTGELFF
TRBJ2-4 TRBV5-1 CASSPERGARAKNIQYF
TRBJ2-3 TRBV7-2 CASSPAWGGMTDTQYF
TRBJ2-7 TRBV20-1 CSALKSGEPYEQYF
TRBJ2-5 TRBV6-1 CASSANRETQYF
TRBJ2-1 TRBV6-2/TRBV6-3 CASSWGSGGIEQFF
TRBJ2-5 TRBV29-1 CSVRQKETQYF
TRBJ2-3 TRBV6-1 CASTPTQTLGDTQYF